This is a list of T cell receptor beta chains from one sample in a study of blood T cells in healthy people across ages. MiXCR, run by TCRdb on the 5' RACE reads, gives a single entry per CDR3 protein. The data hold 780,000 or so distinct CDR3 sequences, with roughly 25% observed a single time. In addition, the sample was reused for a study of T cells of mothers and their children.

Sequenced: blood. The receptors originated from a boy aged 5-17 years in good health. Both conserved end residues are part of each CDR3. A D gene is named only where the DNA matches it firmly. Size is stated for part of the rows, as once, few or many counts, or as a class when the clone is expanded.

NA,TRBV20-1,TRBJ2-1,NA,CSARAPQGREQFF,TGCAGTGCCCGGGCCCCCCAGGGGCGGGAGCAGTTCTTC
TRBD2,TRBV7-2,TRBJ2-5,NA,CASSLGVGLAGLETQYF,TGTGCCAGCAGCTTAGGAGTAGGACTAGCGGGACTCGAGACCCAGTACTTC
TRBD2,TRBV6-5,TRBJ2-3,few,CASSYGLADTDTQYF,TGTGCCAGCAGTTACGGACTAGCGGACACAGATACGCAGTATTTT
NA,TRBV10-3,TRBJ2-5,NA,CAISEEDSKETQYF,TGTGCCATCAGTGAGGAGGACAGTAAAGAGACCCAGTACTTC
TRBD1,TRBV5-1,TRBJ1-2,few,CASSPRTGVDGYTF,TGCGCCAGCAGCCCACGGACAGGGGTTGATGGCTACACCTTC
NA,TRBV30,TRBJ2-7,NA,CAWSAGRGYEQYF,TGTGCCTGGAGCGCGGGCAGGGGCTACGAGCAGTACTTC
NA,TRBV6-2/TRBV6-3,TRBJ1-4,NA,CASSIPGHRTTNEKLFF,TGTGCCAGCAGTATTCCGGGCCACCGGACCACTAATGAAAAACTGTTTTTT
NA,TRBV7-2,TRBJ2-2,NA,CASSPPSDTGELFF,TGTGCCAGCAGCCCCCCTAGCGACACCGGGGAGCTGTTTTTT
TRBD2,TRBV4-3,TRBJ2-7,NA,CASSQSPGRDYEQYF,TGCGCCAGCAGCCAGTCCCCCGGGAGGGACTACGAGCAGTACTTC
NA,TRBV6-5,TRBJ2-7,few,CASSQKFGDYEQYF,TGTGCCAGCAGCCAAAAGTTCGGGGACTACGAGCAGTACTTC
TRBD2,TRBV27,TRBJ2-3,few,CASTQYAGRTSGSAVADTQYF,TGTGCCAGCACCCAATACGCGGGGCGGACTAGCGGGAGTGCGGTGGCAGATACGCAGTATTTT
NA,TRBV24-1,TRBJ1-4,NA,CATSDGQTTNEKLFF,TGTGCCACCAGTGATGGACAGACTACTAATGAAAAACTGTTTTTT
NA,TRBV29-1,TRBJ2-5,NA,CSVESGDRLSYGQYF,TGCAGCGTGGAGTCAGGTGACAGGCTCTCCTACGGGCAGTACTTC
TRBD1,TRBV5-1,TRBJ2-1,few,CATTKGAASNEQFF,TGCGCCACCACAAAGGGGGCCGCCTCCAATGAGCAGTTCTTC
NA,TRBV9,TRBJ2-2,few,CASSPGSPNTGELFF,TGTGCCAGCAGCCCCGGCAGCCCGAACACCGGGGAGCTGTTTTTT
TRBD2,TRBV5-6,TRBJ2-7,few,CASSRSGSVTYEQYF,TGTGCCAGCAGCCGTAGCGGGAGCGTCACCTACGAGCAGTACTTC
NA,TRBV2,TRBJ1-2,NA,CASRTVGAGGYTF,TGTGCCAGCAGAACAGTAGGCGCTGGCGGCTACACCTTC
TRBD2,TRBV7-2,TRBJ2-7,NA,CASSLNAASGSYEQYF,TGTGCCAGCAGCTTAAATGCCGCTAGCGGGTCCTACGAGCAGTACTTC
NA,TRBV20-1,TRBJ2-1,NA,CSASRLRDEQFF,TGCAGTGCTAGTCGGCTGAGAGATGAGCAGTTCTTC
NA,TRBV5-1,TRBJ2-5,NA,CASSFGQPETQYF,TGCGCCAGCAGCTTTGGGCAGCCAGAGACCCAGTACTTC
NA,TRBV12-3/TRBV12-4,TRBJ2-5,NA,CASSFRDGETQYF,TGTGCCAGCAGTTTCCGGGACGGAGAGACCCAGTACTTC
TRBD1,TRBV29-1,TRBJ2-3,few,CSVGLTGAPTDTQYF,TGCAGCGTCGGCCTAACAGGGGCTCCCACAGATACGCAGTATTTT
NA,TRBV7-2,TRBJ2-5,few,CASSLIALVETQYF,TGTGCCAGCAGCTTAATCGCTTTGGTTGAGACCCAGTACTTC
TRBD2,TRBV4-3,TRBJ2-7,NA,CASSQDRTSEYYEQYF,TGCGCCAGCAGCCAAGATAGGACTAGCGAGTACTACGAGCAGTACTTC
TRBD1,TRBV4-1,TRBJ2-2,few,CASSQEAPGQVFVTGELFF,TGCGCCAGCAGCCAAGAGGCGCCGGGACAGGTGTTCGTCACCGGGGAGCTGTTTTTT
TRBD2,TRBV7-9,TRBJ2-7,NA,CASSHVTSGRSEQYF,TGTGCCAGCAGCCATGTGACTAGCGGGAGAAGCGAGCAGTACTTC
NA,TRBV20-1,TRBJ2-5,NA,CSARGTNKQETQYF,TGCAGTGCTCGTGGGACCAATAAACAAGAGACCCAGTACTTC
TRBD1,TRBV5-1,TRBJ2-7,few,CASSLFGTGGNEQYF,TGCGCCAGCAGCTTATTCGGGACAGGGGGAAACGAGCAGTACTTC
NA,TRBV5-1,TRBJ1-5,few,CASSLQGNNQPQHF,TGCGCCAGCAGCTTGCAGGGCAACAATCAGCCCCAGCATTTT
NA,TRBV12-3/TRBV12-4,TRBJ2-5,few,CASKKGQGYQETQYF,TGTGCCAGCAAGAAGGGGCAGGGGTACCAAGAGACCCAGTACTTC
NA,TRBV6-1,TRBJ2-7,NA,CAGTGWDGYEQYF,TGTGCCGGTACCGGGTGGGACGGCTACGAGCAGTACTTC
NA,TRBV28,TRBJ2-1,few,CASRGKERLYNEQFF,TGTGCCAGCAGGGGGAAGGAGAGACTCTACAATGAGCAGTTCTTC
TRBD1,TRBV5-1,TRBJ1-4,NA,CASSSGQGDEKLFF,TGCGCCAGCAGCTCCGGACAGGGCGATGAAAAACTGTTTTTT
TRBD2,TRBV2,TRBJ2-5,few,CASSNPGLAIQETQYF,TGTGCCAGCAGTAACCCGGGACTAGCGATCCAAGAGACCCAGTACTTC
NA,TRBV28,TRBJ1-1,few,CASSSLYTEAFF,TGTGCCAGCAGTTCACTGTACACTGAAGCTTTCTTT
NA,TRBV7-2,TRBJ1-6,NA,CTSSSSGNYNSPLHF,TGTACCAGCAGCTCGTCCGGGAACTATAATTCACCCCTCCACTTT
TRBD2,TRBV11-2,TRBJ2-3,NA,CASSLDRLAGFTDTQYF,TGTGCCAGCAGCTTGGATAGACTAGCGGGTTTCACAGATACGCAGTATTTT
NA,TRBV7-2,TRBJ1-1,NA,CASSFVRGSTEAFF,TGTGCCAGCAGCTTCGTCCGAGGGAGCACTGAAGCTTTCTTT
TRBD1,TRBV13,TRBJ1-2,NA,CASSSSRDSVYGYTF,TGTGCCAGCAGCTCCTCCCGGGACAGTGTCTATGGCTACACCTTC
NA,TRBV12-3/TRBV12-4,TRBJ1-3,NA,CASSIWGVGNTIYF,TGTGCCAGCAGTATTTGGGGGGTAGGAAACACCATATATTTT
NA,TRBV29-1,TRBJ2-7,NA,CSVEGTNARGFDEQYF,TGCAGCGTTGAGGGAACGAACGCCAGGGGATTCGACGAGCAGTACTTC
TRBD2,TRBV7-9,TRBJ2-7,few,CASSPPGLAGANAHEQYF,TGTGCCAGCAGCCCCCCGGGACTAGCGGGTGCAAACGCCCACGAGCAGTACTTC
NA,TRBV19,TRBJ2-5,few,CAAGERETQYF,TGTGCCGCCGGGGAGCGTGAGACCCAGTACTTC
TRBD2,TRBV29-1,TRBJ2-1,few,CSVEDGLAGNEQFF,TGCAGCGTTGAAGATGGACTAGCGGGCAATGAGCAGTTCTTC
NA,TRBV7-2,TRBJ1-6,NA,CASSTQGDSNSPLHF,TGTGCCAGCAGCACACAGGGAGATAGTAATTCACCCCTCCACTTT
NA,TRBV10-3,TRBJ2-7,few,CAVSEGTGLYEQYF,TGTGCCGTCAGTGAGGGAACAGGGCTCTACGAGCAGTACTTC
NA,TRBV29-1,TRBJ2-5,NA,CSVEAPGAKRGTQYF,TGCAGCGTTGAAGCCCCCGGGGCCAAAAGGGGGACCCAGTACTTC
NA,TRBV12-3/TRBV12-4,TRBJ1-4,NA,CASSESQQGRNEKLFF,TGTGCCAGCAGTGAATCACAACAGGGACGGAATGAAAAACTGTTTTTT
TRBD1,TRBV10-3,TRBJ2-7,few,CAIRADRVHEQYF,TGTGCCATCAGAGCGGACAGGGTCCACGAGCAGTACTTC
NA,TRBV7-9,TRBJ2-5,NA,CASSLVIRPEETQYF,TGTGCCAGCAGCTTAGTAATCCGGCCAGAAGAGACCCAGTACTTC
NA,TRBV28,TRBJ2-2,NA,CASVGRHRNTRELFF,TGTGCCAGCGTAGGACGTCACAGGAACACCAGGGAGCTGTTTTTT
NA,TRBV7-9,TRBJ2-1,NA,CASSPHRGANPSSYNEQFF,TGTGCCAGCAGCCCCCACCGCGGGGCCAACCCTAGCTCCTACAATGAGCAGTTCTTC
NA,TRBV25-1,TRBJ1-4,NA,CASSPGVSPLNEELFF,TGTGCCAGCAGCCCAGGGGTCTCACCTCTTAATGAAGAACTGTTTTTT